The next 10 T cell receptor beta chains were all read from a single sample in a study of blood T cell repertoires in COVID-19. The method was immunoSEQ multiplex PCR; TCRdb's version includes in-frame clones alone and lacks a portion of them. The data hold some 100,000 clones, with more than 75% observed a single time. Sequenced material: peripheral blood. The receptor source for this set is a man in his fifties with active or convalescent COVID-19.

This clone was seen only a few times. The rearrangement joins TRBV3-1 (or the pseudogene TRBV3-2) to TRBJ2-1; 7 positions match TRBD1. The ends lost 1 base at V and 7 bases at J; junction bases unmatched: 7. In germline, CDR1 is LGHDT, CDR2 YNNKEL (reference sequence). There are 15 residues in the CDR3. In DNA form, the CDR3 reads TGTGCCAGCAGCCAAGTGACAGGGATGCGGAATGAGCAGTTCTTC. Amino acids: CASSQVTGMRNEQFF.

CDR3 nucleotides: TGTGCCAGCAGCTTAGTTGGTCCTAGCGGGTACAATGAGCAGTTCTTC. Encoded protein: CASSLVGPSGYNEQFF. The rearrangement joins TRBV11-1 to TRBJ2-1; 8 bases agree with TRBD2. V lost 1 base, J lost 4 bases, and 6 bases stayed unmatched. CDR1 is SGHAT, CDR2 FQDESV, per germline (reference sequence). The CDR3 is 16 residues long.

The gene calls are TRBV25-1 and TRBJ1-2; the D is unclear. CDR1 MGHDK and CDR2 SYGVNS come from the germline V gene. With 1 base removed from V and 3 bases from J, the gap between germline ends came to 9 bases. The CDR3 spans 14 residues. CDR3 amino acids: CASSESDGDYGYTF. The CDR3 DNA is TGTGCCAGCAGTGAATCGGACGGGGACTATGGCTACACCTTC.

The CDR3 protein is CASKGVGKETQYF. CDR3 coding DNA: TGCGCCAGCAAGGGAGTGGGGAAAGAGACCCAGTACTTC. The V gene is TRBV5-1, the J gene TRBJ2-5; weak D call: TRBD2 (5 bases). V was trimmed by 6 bases and J by 3 bases, leaving 12 bases between them. Per germline, CDR1 SGHRS and CDR2 YFSETQ. CDR3 length: 13 residues. Variable domain in full (rest from reference TRBV5-1 and TRBJ2-5): KAGVTQTPRYLIKTRGQQVTLSCSPISGHRSVSWYQQTPGQGLQFLFEYFSETQRNKGNFPGRFSGRQFSNSRSEMNVSTLELGDSALYLCASKGVGKETQYFGPGTRLLVL.

The rearrangement uses TRBV7-2 and TRBJ1-3; a possible D gene is TRBD1 (5 bases). Germline V gene data show CDR1 as SGHTA and CDR2 as FQGNSA. Trimming removed 1 base at V and 4 bases at J, with 8 bases between. The CDR3 totals 14 residues. This chain's CDR3 is CASSLGGIGNTIYF. The DNA for the CDR3 is TGTGCCAGCAGCTTAGGGGGCATAGGAAACACCATATATTTT.

The chain is built from TRBV6-5 and TRBJ2-7, with 10 bases aligning to TRBD1. This CDR3 contains 13 residues. J lost 9 bases, V lost 7 bases, and 9 bases had no gene match. Per the germline V gene, CDR1 is MNHEY and CDR2 is SVGAGI. The CDR3 here is CASKSGQGVGQYF. CDR3 bases: TGTGCCAGCAAGAGCGGACAGGGGGTCGGGCAGTACTTC.

This chain connects TRBV6-5 to TRBJ2-7; 7 positions agree with TRBD1. The ends lost 6 bases at V and 1 base at J; junction bases unmatched: 6. The CDR3 spans 14 residues. In germline, CDR1 is MNHEY, CDR2 SVGAGI. The CDR3 sequence: CASSDRVGSYEQYV. The CDR3, as DNA: TGTGCCAGCAGCGACAGGGTTGGGTCCTACGAGCAGTACGTC.

This clone occurred a few times. The chain uses TRBV6-1 and TRBJ1-2, with a tentative D call TRBD1 (6 bases). Germline CDR1 MNHNS, CDR2 SASEGT. The CDR3 runs 14 residues. V lost 2 bases, J lost 6 bases, and 13 bases lay in between. CDR3 protein: CASSEHWAGDGYTF. In DNA form, the CDR3 reads TGTGCCAGCAGTGAACACTGGGCAGGGGATGGCTACACCTTC.

The chain is built from TRBV7-2 and TRBJ1-2; TRBD1 matches 8 bases. The CDR3 loop spans 15 amino acids. Unmatched junction bases numbered 6, after V lost 5 bases and J lost 1 base. Germline V gene data show CDR1 as SGHTA and CDR2 as FQGNSA. The DNA for the CDR3 is TGTGCCAGCAGCCTCGGACAGGGATTTAACTATGGCTACACCTTC. Residues: CASSLGQGFNYGYTF.

The table lists this clone with a few counts. This rearrangement joins TRBV3-1 (or the pseudogene TRBV3-2) to TRBJ2-7; 10 bases agree with TRBD1. The CDR3 runs to 14 residues. V dropped 3 bases and J dropped 7; count of bases not matched to a gene: 6. CDR1 is LGHDT and CDR2 is YNNKEL in the germline V gene (reference sequence). In nucleotides, the CDR3 is TGTGCCAGCAGCCATCGACAGGGGGCTAGTGAGCAGTACTTC. Amino acid sequence: CASSHRQGASEQYF.